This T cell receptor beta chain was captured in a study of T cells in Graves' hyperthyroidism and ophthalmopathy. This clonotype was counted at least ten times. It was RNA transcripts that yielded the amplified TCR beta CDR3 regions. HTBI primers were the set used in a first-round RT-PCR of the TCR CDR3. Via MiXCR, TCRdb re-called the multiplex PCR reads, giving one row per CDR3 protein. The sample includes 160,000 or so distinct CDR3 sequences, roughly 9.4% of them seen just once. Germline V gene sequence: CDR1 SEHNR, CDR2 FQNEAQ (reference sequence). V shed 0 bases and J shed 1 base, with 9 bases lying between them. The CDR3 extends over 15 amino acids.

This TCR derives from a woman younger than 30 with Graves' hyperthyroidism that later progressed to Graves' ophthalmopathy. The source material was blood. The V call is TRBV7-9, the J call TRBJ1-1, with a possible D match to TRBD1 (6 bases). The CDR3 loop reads CASSLAQGRNTEAFF. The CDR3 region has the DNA TGTGCCAGCAGCTTAGCCCAGGGGCGGAACACTGAAGCTTTCTTT.